The 14 T cell receptor beta chains below were found in one sample sequenced in a study of CD8 T cells in ankylosing spondylitis. In TCRdb, the 5' RACE reads were re-called with MiXCR into one record per CDR3 protein. The sample includes around 300,000 distinct CDR3 sequences, roughly 14% of them seen just once. The source material was blood, either unsorted or a sorted T cell fraction (not recorded which). These receptor sequences come from a male donor with ankylosing spondylitis or in good health (not recorded which).

This clonotype came up many times. Sequence at one end of the junction differs from germline and may be a read error. J is TRBJ2-7 and V is TRBV20-1, with TRBD1 as a possible D gene (6 bases). There are 13 residues in the CDR3. Germline CDR1 and CDR2: DFQATT and SNEGSKA (reference sequence). The CDR3 sequence is CSAQGPTSDEQYF. In DNA form, the CDR3 reads TGCAGTGCCCAGGGGCCTACCTCCGACGAGCAGTACTTC.

The chain employs TRBV29-1 and TRBJ1-1; D not resolved. Germline V lookup: CDR1 SQVTM, CDR2 ANQGSEA. V was shortened by 4 bases and J by 0 bases, with 15 bases between the two germline ends. The CDR3 loop spans 15 amino acids. The CDR3 DNA sequence: TGCAGCGTTGCCAACCACAGCTGGATGAACACTGAAGCTTTCTTT. Translation: CSVANHSWMNTEAFF.

This clonotype has more than one count but fewer than ten. The chain links TRBV6-5 to TRBJ1-1; D unclear. V lost 4 bases, J lost 0 bases, and 9 bases lay in between. Germline V gives CDR1 MNHEY, CDR2 SVGAGI. The CDR3 consists of 14 residues. DNA for the CDR3: TGTGCCAGCAGTTTTGGACGGCTGAACACTGAAGCTTTCTTT. As protein: CASSFGRLNTEAFF.

As for this clonotype: The junction differs from germline at one of its ends, possibly a read error. CDR3 DNA sequence: TGCAGCGCTAGAGTCCCGGGACTAGCGGGAGGGTACAATGAGCAGTTCTTC. The encoded protein is CSARVPGLAGGYNEQFF. The chain combines TRBV20-1 with TRBJ2-1, with 16 bases identical to TRBD2. CDR3 length: 17 residues. Germline CDR1 is DFQATT and CDR2 is SNEGSKA (reference sequence).

The V and J genes are TRBV20-1 and TRBJ2-3; no reliable D call. The CDR3 spans 10 residues. V was pared by 3 bases and J by 5 bases, with 3 bases between. Germline V lookup: CDR1 DFQATT, CDR2 SNEGSKA (reference sequence). The chain's CDR3 is CSARKDTQYF. CDR3 nucleotide sequence: TGCAGTGCTAGGAAAGATACGCAGTATTTT.

This chain connects TRBV4-1 to TRBJ2-7; 9 bases align to TRBD1. Losses at the gene ends were 1 base for V and 6 bases for J; bases not matched to a gene: 7. Germline CDR1 reads MGHRA; CDR2 reads YSYEKL. The CDR3 contains 15 residues. CDR3 sequence (DNA): TGCGCCAGCAGCCAAGTTAGGGACAGGGTAAGCGAGCAGTACTTC. Its translation: CASSQVRDRVSEQYF.

The count of this clonotype is one. This sequence joins TRBV3-1 and TRBJ2-2; D is ambiguous. Germline assignment: CDR1 LGHDT and CDR2 YNNKEL (reference sequence). Trimming cost V 4 bases and J 1 base, with 7 bases left between them. The CDR3 loop spans 14 amino acids. CDR3: CASSLTVNTGELFF. DNA of the CDR3: TGTGCCAGCAGCCTCACGGTGAACACCGGGGAGCTGTTTTTT.

J is TRBJ2-3 and V is TRBV7-8, with 8 bases that match TRBD2. V gave up 0 bases and J gave up 4 bases; unmatched junction bases: 6. The germline gives CDR1 SGHVS, CDR2 FQNEAQ. This CDR3 has 16 amino acids. The CDR3 protein is CASSLAGGGIPDTQYF. The CDR3 DNA reads as TGTGCCAGCAGCTTAGCCGGCGGGGGGATCCCAGATACGCAGTATTTT. Variable domain in full (rest from reference TRBV7-8 and TRBJ2-3): GAGVSQSPRYKVAKRGQDVALRCDPISGHVSLFWYQQALGQGPEFLTYFQNEAQLDKSGLPSDRFFAERPEGSVSTLKIQRTQQEDSAVYLCASSLAGGGIPDTQYFGPGTRLTVL.

The chain recombines TRBV12-3 or TRBV12-4 with TRBJ2-2; D gene ambiguous. Trimming left V 6 bases short and J 6 bases short, with 20 bases between. This CDR3 is built from 16 residues. In DNA form, the CDR3 reads TGTGCCAGCAGACGTTTCCCGCTCGGAGCCCCCGGGGAGCTGTTTTTT. Encoded protein: CASRRFPLGAPGELFF.

The chain recombines TRBV5-6 with TRBJ1-2, with TRBD1 matching over 12 bases. The CDR3 totals 16 residues. Germline CDR1 reads SGHDT; CDR2 reads YYEEEE. V lost 4 bases to trimming and J lost 2 bases; unmatched junction nucleotides: 6. CDR3 sequence (DNA): TGTGCCAGCAGCCCCGGGACAGGGGGCCCCAACTATGGCTACACCTTC. Translated, it gives CASSPGTGGPNYGYTF.

The chain combines TRBV7-2 with TRBJ2-4, with a weak D call TRBD1 (6 bases). Germline V CDR1 and CDR2: SGHTA, FQGNSA. Trimming took 1 base from V and 9 from J, leaving 10 bases between them. The CDR3 runs 13 residues. The chain's CDR3 is CASSLGGPTIQYF. In DNA form, the CDR3 reads TGTGCCAGCAGCTTAGGGGGGCCAACCATTCAGTACTTC.

This clonotype was seen a few times. The rearrangement uses TRBV10-3 and TRBJ2-2, with 8 positions matching TRBD2. Germline CDR1 and CDR2: ENHRY and SYGVKD. Trimming removed 4 bases from V and 4 bases from J; junction bases left unmatched: 11. The CDR3 contains 17 residues. The CDR3 DNA sequence: TGTGCCATCAGTGGGGTCGCGGGAGGACTGCTCACCGGGGAGCTGTTTTTT. Translated: CAISGVAGGLLTGELFF.

This clonotype showed up just a few times. This chain uses TRBV29-1 with TRBJ2-2; 8 bases line up with TRBD1. The V and J ends lost 6 bases and 0 bases, in that order; junction bases with no gene match: 3. CDR1 and CDR2 (germline): SQVTM, ANQGSEA. The CDR3 length is 14 residues. CDR3 nucleotides: TGCAGCGTAGGACAGGGAGCGAACACCGGGGAGCTGTTTTTT. Residues: CSVGQGANTGELFF.

This clonotype was observed a few times. The rearrangement links TRBV20-1 to TRBJ2-5, with unresolved D. The CDR3 contains 14 residues. Germline V gene data show CDR1 as DFQATT and CDR2 as SNEGSKA (reference sequence). Trimming pared 0 bases from V and 1 base from J, leaving 9 bases between. CDR3 nucleotide sequence: TGCAGTGCTAGAGATCTGGCTGGCCAAGAGACCCAGTACTTC. Its protein product is CSARDLAGQETQYF.